The 28 T cell receptor beta chains in this list originate from one sample, sequenced in a study of T cells after yellow fever vaccination (dated by TCRdb to about 2019). The sample's treatment or condition label is to be understood as: live attenuated yellow fever vaccine strain. Receptor libraries were prepared by 5' RACE. TCRdb shows the sequencer as Illumina HiSeq 2500. In-frame beta chains were kept once TCRdb had trimmed the public reads at Q25 with fastp and called clones with MiXCR. Entries are consolidated by CDR3 protein sequence, retaining the most common genes and DNA. Recorded for this sample are some 550,000 distinct CDR3 sequences; about 19% of them occurred a single time. The leading ten clones occupy roughly an eighth of the sample. The sequenced sample was PBMCs, obtained 15 days after the yellow fever booster vaccination. These receptors were obtained from a man younger than 45 who received the YFV17D yellow fever vaccine.

The V gene is TRBV5-1, the J gene TRBJ1-1; D unresolved. This CDR3 is 13 amino acids long. Per the germline V gene, CDR1 is SGHRS and CDR2 is YFSETQ. Trimming shortened V by 7 bases and J by 0 bases, and 10 bases separated the two germline ends. In nucleotides, the CDR3 is TGCGCCAGCGGGAGGGCAGTGAACACTGAAGCTTTCTTT. As protein: CASGRAVNTEAFF.

The chain recombines TRBV7-2 with TRBJ2-4; TRBD2 agrees at 13 bases. The CDR3 contains 13 residues. Germline values: CDR1 SGHTA, CDR2 FQGNSA. The ends lost 5 bases at V and 12 bases at J; junction bases unmatched: 4. In DNA, the CDR3 is TGTGCCAGCAGCACGGGACTAGCGGGGTATCAGTACTTC. This codes for CASSTGLAGYQYF.

This clonotype was observed a few times. The CDR3 DNA is TGTGCCAGTAAGCGGGAGGCCGTCACCGGGGAGCTGTTTTTT. Protein product: CASKREAVTGELFF. This chain connects TRBV6-4 to TRBJ2-2, with 9 bases matching TRBD2. The CDR3 has 14 amino acids. Germline V gene lookup returns CDR1 MRHNA and CDR2 SNTAGT. Losses at the gene ends were 9 bases for V and 4 bases for J; bases not matched to a gene: 6.

This rearrangement joins TRBV28 to TRBJ2-2; 11 nucleotides line up with TRBD2. Per germline, CDR1 MDHEN and CDR2 SYDVKM. The CDR3 is 16 residues long. Trimming took 9 bases from V and 4 from J; bases not matched to a gene: 10. Here the CDR3 DNA reads TGTGCCAGTAGCGACCTTAGCGGGAGGGGCACCGGGGAGCTGTTTTTT. Translating gives CASSDLSGRGTGELFF.

The CDR3 nucleotides read TGCAGCGTACAGCGGGAGTCAGATACGCAGTATTTT. It codes for CSVQRESDTQYF. The chain combines TRBV29-1 with TRBJ2-3; 8 nucleotides line up with TRBD2. CDR3 length: 12 residues. Germline CDR1 and CDR2: SQVTM and ANQGSEA. V was clipped by 6 bases and J by 4 bases; unmatched bases: 3.

This clonotype was seen a handful of times. The V call is TRBV21-1, the J call TRBJ1-4; TRBD1, the table's D call, lacks a check against the DNA. TRBV21-1 is labeled a pseudogene. This CDR3 region has 17 residues. This CDR3 reads CASSKSWKGQVNEKLFF. In nucleotides, the CDR3 is TGTGCCAGCAGCAAAAGTTGGAAGGGACAAGTTAATGAAAAACTGTTTTTT.

The V call is TRBV5-1, the J call TRBJ2-5; D possibly corresponds to TRBD2 (6 bases). CDR1 and CDR2 (germline): SGHRS, YFSETQ. The CDR3 extends over 16 amino acids. Between the trimmed V and J ends, which lost 7 bases and 4 bases, there was a span of 23 bases. CDR3 sequence (DNA): TGCGCCAGCTCCGATATTACAGCGGGCGCAGGAGAGACCCAGTACTTC. It specifies CASSDITAGAGETQYF.

This clonotype has a handful of counts. In DNA, the CDR3 is TGCAGTGCCCCGGACTACTACAATGAGCAGTTCTTC. Translation gives CSAPDYYNEQFF. This chain uses TRBV20-1 with TRBJ2-1, with D possibly matching TRBD2 (6 bases). From germline, CDR1 is DFQATT and CDR2 SNEGSKA (reference sequence). This CDR3 region has 12 residues. V was trimmed by 6 bases and J by 3 bases, leaving 9 bases between them.

The chain joins TRBV7-9 to TRBJ2-1, with D perhaps matching TRBD1 or TRBD2 (5 bases each). This CDR3 is 15 amino acids long. V was clipped by 6 bases and J by 7 bases, with 19 bases between them. CDR1 and CDR2 (germline): SEHNR, FQNEAQ (reference sequence). The CDR3 reads CASRGGGRVGNEQFF. The CDR3 DNA reads TGTGCCAGCAGAGGAGGAGGCAGGGTTGGTAATGAGCAGTTCTTC.

This clonotype occurred a few times. CDR3 nucleotides: TGTGCCAGCAGCTTAGTCACAGGGGAAACAGATACGCAGTATTTT. As protein: CASSLVTGETDTQYF. The genes are TRBV7-9 and TRBJ2-3; TRBD1 matches at 7 bases. The CDR3 loop spans 15 amino acids. J was trimmed by 3 bases and V by 1 base; bases with no gene match: 4. Germline lookup yields CDR1 SEHNR and CDR2 FQNEAQ (reference sequence).

This clonotype appeared a few times. The V gene is TRBV29-1, the J gene TRBJ2-1; TRBD1 matches at 9 bases. Unmatched junction bases numbered 5, after V lost 7 bases and J lost 4 bases. In germline, CDR1 is SQVTM, CDR2 ANQGSEA. The CDR3 length is 13 residues. The CDR3 spells CSGRDRVYNEQFF. The CDR3 bases are TGCAGCGGCCGGGACAGGGTATACAATGAGCAGTTCTTC.

V and J are TRBV3-1 and TRBJ2-3; D uncertain. Germline V lookup: CDR1 LGHDT, CDR2 YNNKEL (reference sequence). The length of the CDR3 is 12 residues. V gave up 2 bases and J gave up 4 bases, with 4 bases separating them. The CDR3 loop is CASSQHSDTQYF. CDR3 in DNA: TGTGCCAGCAGCCAACACTCAGATACGCAGTATTTT.

This clonotype was seen a few times. The V gene is TRBV5-1, the J gene TRBJ2-7; no reliable D call. Germline CDR1 SGHRS, CDR2 YFSETQ. CDR3 size: 14 residues. Trimming pared 4 bases from V and 4 bases from J, leaving 15 bases between. The CDR3: CASSVMTAPYEQYF. The CDR3 DNA follows: TGCGCCAGCAGCGTGATGACGGCCCCTTACGAGCAGTACTTC.

As for this clonotype: One junction end does not reproduce the germline sequence, and a read error may be involved. This chain uses TRBV29-1 with TRBJ2-1; 7 nucleotides agree with TRBD2. CDR1 and CDR2 (germline): SQVTM, ANQGSEA. This CDR3 region has 14 residues. The CDR3 DNA follows: TGCAGCGTAGAAGAAAGCGGGGACTACAATGAGCAGTTCTTC. Translation: CSVEESGDYNEQFF.

The genes are TRBV12-3 or TRBV12-4 and TRBJ2-1; a possible D gene is TRBD1 (5 bases). V was cut by 4 bases and J by 8 bases, with 9 bases left in between. This CDR3 is 12 amino acids long. Here the CDR3 DNA reads TGTGCCAGCAGTTCCCCAGGGTATGAGCAGTTCTTC. It specifies CASSSPGYEQFF.

This rearrangement joins TRBV15 to TRBJ2-5, with D unresolved. Trimming cost V 0 bases and J 2 bases, with 13 bases left between them. The CDR3 consists of 16 residues. Germline V gene data show CDR1 as LNHNV and CDR2 as YYDKDF (reference sequence). In nucleotides, the CDR3 is TGTGCCACCAGCAGAGATAAGTACCTATCGCAAGAGACCCAGTACTTC. Amino acids: CATSRDKYLSQETQYF.

This clonotype was seen more than once but under ten times. The rearrangement joins TRBV20-1 to TRBJ2-3; possibly TRBD1 for D (5 bases). CDR3 length: 12 amino acids. The germline V gene has CDR1 DFQATT and CDR2 SNEGSKA (reference sequence). Trimming left V 4 bases short and J 5 bases short, with 10 bases between. The CDR3: CSANYRGDTQYF. CDR3 nucleotide sequence: TGCAGTGCTAATTATAGGGGAGATACGCAGTATTTT.

This clonotype came up many times. This chain links TRBV15 with TRBJ1-2, with D perhaps TRBD1 (6 bases). The CDR3 length is 13 residues. Germline-derived CDR1 and CDR2 are LNHNV and YYDKDF (reference sequence). V was pared by 0 bases and J by 6 bases, with 8 bases between. CDR3 residues: CATSREEGDGYTF. The CDR3 region has the DNA TGTGCCACCAGCAGAGAGGAGGGGGATGGCTACACCTTC.

The rearrangement uses TRBV7-2 and TRBJ2-5; no firm D call. V gave up 5 bases and J gave up 0 bases, with 13 bases separating them. This CDR3 is built from 15 residues. Germline values: CDR1 SGHTA, CDR2 FQGNSA. The CDR3 protein is CASSRDRSNQETQYF. The CDR3 coding sequence is TGTGCCAGCAGCCGAGATAGAAGTAACCAAGAGACCCAGTACTTC.

The chain employs TRBV20-1 and TRBJ1-2; TRBD1 is a possible D gene (6 bases). The CDR3 has 13 residues. V gave up 0 bases and J gave up 8 bases, with 13 bases separating them. Germline lookup yields CDR1 DFQATT and CDR2 SNEGSKA (reference sequence). CDR3 in amino acids: CSAREDRLLGYTF. For the CDR3, the DNA is TGCAGTGCTAGAGAAGACAGGCTCTTGGGCTACACCTTC.

The sample holds a few counts of this clonotype. The rearrangement uses TRBV24-1 and TRBJ2-1, with D perhaps being TRBD1 or TRBD2 (5 bases each). The CDR3 sequence is 14 residues long. In germline, CDR1 is KGHDR, CDR2 SFDVKD. Trimming took 5 bases from V and 3 from J, leaving 10 bases between them. The CDR3 DNA sequence: TGTGCCACCAGTGCGTCAGGGAGCTACAATGAGCAGTTCTTC. As protein: CATSASGSYNEQFF.

A note on this clonotype: A single base separates this from a much larger clone, so it may be a read error. As DNA, the CDR3 is TGTGCCAGCAGTTACTCGACTAGCGGGATCTACGAGCAGTACTTC. Translated: CASSYSTSGIYEQYF. The genes are TRBV6-5 and TRBJ2-7; 11 nucleotides match TRBD2. Trimming took 0 bases from V and 3 from J; bases not matched to a gene: 1. The CDR3 covers 15 residues. Germline CDR1 and CDR2: MNHEY and SVGAGI.

The J gene is TRBJ2-1, the V gene TRBV7-9; tentatively, D is TRBD1 (6 bases). CDR1 SEHNR and CDR2 FQNEAQ come from the germline V gene (reference sequence). This CDR3 contains 15 residues. V lost 4 bases to trimming and J lost 4 bases, with 14 bases between them. CDR3 nucleotide sequence: TGTGCCAGCAGCTCTGGGTGGGGGCTTTACAATGAGCAGTTCTTC. Protein product: CASSSGWGLYNEQFF.

This clonotype appeared a few times. The chain joins TRBV29-1 to TRBJ2-7, with TRBD2 matching over 9 bases. The CDR3 is 14 residues long. From germline, CDR1 is SQVTM and CDR2 ANQGSEA. The V gene end was trimmed by 0 bases and the J gene end by 2 bases; junction bases not matched to a gene: 2. The CDR3 DNA is TGCAGCGTTGAAGAGGTAGCGGGGGCCTACGAGCAGTACTTC. It is translated as CSVEEVAGAYEQYF.

This clonotype was found a few times. The chain recombines TRBV12-3 or TRBV12-4 with TRBJ2-7, with D maybe TRBD2 (5 bases). V dropped 3 bases and J dropped 0 bases, with 9 bases sitting between them. The CDR3 sequence is 14 residues long. The CDR3 DNA is TGTGCCAGCAGTTTGGGAGAGGTCTCCTACGAGCAGTACTTC. As protein: CASSLGEVSYEQYF.

The gene calls are TRBV3-1 and TRBJ2-5; perhaps D is TRBD1 or TRBD2 (5 bases each). Germline lookup yields CDR1 LGHDT and CDR2 YNNKEL (reference sequence). V was clipped by 4 bases and J by 5 bases, with 17 bases between them. This CDR3 comprises 15 residues. CDR3 in amino acids: CASSPGTPPGETQYF. DNA of the CDR3: TGTGCCAGCAGCCCGGGGACCCCCCCGGGGGAGACCCAGTACTTC.

This clonotype appeared many times. This chain links TRBV6-1 with TRBJ2-3; TRBD2 aligns across 10 bases. The CDR3 covers 14 residues. Germline-derived CDR1 and CDR2 are MNHNS and SASEGT. V shed 2 bases and J 4 bases; nucleotides not matched to a gene: 0. The CDR3 DNA follows: TGTGCCAGCAGTGAACTAGCGGGAGCAGATACGCAGTATTTT. Amino acids: CASSELAGADTQYF.

This clonotype was observed a handful of times. The rearrangement links TRBV29-1 to TRBJ2-2; no clear D gene. Trimming removed 8 bases at V and 3 bases at J, with 7 bases between. There are 11 residues in the CDR3. CDR1 and CDR2 (germline): SQVTM, ANQGSEA. DNA for the CDR3: TGCAGCTTCGGTGACACCGGGGAGCTGTTTTTT. It translates to CSFGDTGELFF.